The 27 T cell receptor beta chains in this list originate from one sample, sequenced in a study of long-term antiretroviral therapy in people with HIV. Run at survey level, the immunoSEQ assay was version v3.0. Using immunoSEQ multiplex PCR, the repertoire was profiled, and TCRdb retains in-frame clones only, with some absent. The table records 35,000 to 40,000 clones, 80% to 90% of them present only once. The input for sequencing was unsorted PBMCs, taken 2.2 years after starting antiretroviral therapy. The receptor set was obtained from a man between 18 and 35 years old with HIV.

This chain uses TRBV7-9 with TRBJ2-3; weak D call: TRBD1 (6 bases). Deletions cut 1 base from V and 1 base from J, with 21 bases between. Germline V gene data show CDR1 as SEHNR and CDR2 as FQNEAQ (reference sequence). The CDR3 is 19 residues long. The CDR3 sequence: CASSLGRIGGSSGTDTQYF. The CDR3 coding sequence is TGTGCCAGCAGCTTAGGGCGGATAGGGGGATCATCTGGCACAGATACGCAGTATTTT.

The chain uses TRBV14 and TRBJ1-1; no clear D. V shed 4 bases and J shed 1 base, with 10 bases lying between them. This CDR3 has 14 amino acids. The germline CDR1 and CDR2 sequences are SGHDN and FVKESK. CDR3 in amino acids: CASSPGPRNTEAFF. The CDR3 nucleotides read TGTGCCAGCAGCCCCGGACCCAGGAACACTGAAGCTTTCTTT.

The chain links TRBV27 to TRBJ2-1, with a weak D call TRBD1 (6 bases). Germline V CDR1 and CDR2: MNHEY, SMNVEV (reference sequence). This CDR3 is 14 amino acids long. Trimming removed 8 bases at V and 5 bases at J, with 16 bases between. In DNA form, the CDR3 reads TGTGCCAGCTCGGACAGCATCCTTGACAATGAGCAGTTCTTC. It is translated as CASSDSILDNEQFF.

This clone showed up just a few times. This chain connects TRBV28 to TRBJ2-6, with D perhaps being TRBD1 or TRBD2 (6 bases each). The CDR3 is 18 residues long. Germline CDR1 MDHEN, CDR2 SYDVKM. V lost 6 bases and J lost 1, with 19 bases in between. The CDR3 DNA reads as TGTGCCAGCAGACCCAGGGCCCGGGGGCTATCTGGGGCCAACGTCCTGACTTTC. Translation: CASRPRARGLSGANVLTF.

A note on this clone: At one boundary the junction diverges from the germline segment, which might be a read error. This sequence joins TRBV13 and TRBJ2-2, with 9 bases fitting TRBD1. Germline V gene sequence: CDR1 PRHDT, CDR2 FYEKMQ (reference sequence). The CDR3 length is 15 residues. CDR3 residues: CASSLGDRVTGELFF. The CDR3 DNA sequence: TGTGCCAGCAGCCTAGGGGACAGGGTAACCGGGGAGCTGTTTTTT.

The chain uses TRBV7-2 and TRBJ2-3; D is uncertain. In germline, CDR1 is SGHTA, CDR2 FQGNSA. The CDR3 runs to 13 residues. Trimming cost V 10 bases and J 3 bases, with 14 bases left between them. CDR3 sequence: CATTPQSTDTQYF. CDR3 nucleotide sequence: TGTGCCACTACCCCGCAGTCAACAGATACGCAGTATTTT.

The V and J genes are TRBV7-8 and TRBJ2-3, with D uncertain. V was clipped by 3 bases and J by 0 bases, with 1 base between them. The germline CDR1 and CDR2 sequences are SGHVS and FQNEAQ. There are 12 residues in the CDR3. The CDR3 bases are TGTGCCAGCAGCTTTAGCACAGATACGCAGTATTTT. Its translation is CASSFSTDTQYF.

The gene calls are TRBV6-5 and TRBJ2-7, with 10 nucleotides matching TRBD1. This CDR3 is built from 14 residues. CDR1 and CDR2 from the germline V gene are MNHEY and SVGAGI. The trim removed 2 bases at V and 3 bases at J, leaving 1 base unmatched. The CDR3 DNA reads TGTGCCAGCAGTTACGGGACAGGGGACTACGAGCAGTACTTC. Translation gives CASSYGTGDYEQYF.

As regards this clone: The sample holds other DNA sequences that translate to the same CDR3. The chain links TRBV7-2 to TRBJ2-5; TRBD2 agrees at 8 bases. With V trimmed by 6 bases and J by 3 bases, 3 bases remained unmatched. Germline V gene data show CDR1 as SGHTA and CDR2 as FQGNSA. This CDR3 region has 13 residues. The CDR3 protein is CASSRGGEETQYF. CDR3 sequence (DNA): TGTGCCAGCAGTCGGGGGGGAGAAGAGACCCAGTACTTC.

J is TRBJ2-5 and V is TRBV5-1, with a possible D match to TRBD2 (5 bases). The CDR3 has 16 amino acids. With 4 bases removed from V and 1 base from J, the gap between germline ends came to 17 bases. In germline, CDR1 is SGHRS, CDR2 YFSETQ. The CDR3 DNA is TGCGCCAGCAGCCCTTTTTTGGCGGGTGTCCAAGAGACCCAGTACTTC. It encodes CASSPFLAGVQETQYF.

This clone was seen only a few times. The J gene is TRBJ1-5, the V gene TRBV6-5; a weak D match, TRBD1 (5 bases). The ends were cut back, 6 bases at V and 6 bases at J, with 18 bases in the middle. The CDR3 runs 15 residues. The germline V gene encodes CDR1 MNHEY and CDR2 SVGAGI. The CDR3 nucleotides are TGTGCCAGCAGCCTATCATCCCCGAGGGGTCAGCCCCAGCATTTT. It specifies CASSLSSPRGQPQHF.

This chain uses TRBV2 with TRBJ2-7; D not certain. The CDR3 loop spans 12 amino acids. Germline-derived CDR1 and CDR2 are SNHLY and FYNNEI. V shed 7 bases and J shed 0 bases, with 7 bases lying between them. DNA of the CDR3: TGTGCCAGCAACCGTCTCTCCTACGAGCAGTACTTC. Translation: CASNRLSYEQYF.

This clone showed up just once. The chain has TRBV10-3 and TRBJ1-2; 7 nucleotides line up with TRBD1. The germline gives CDR1 ENHRY, CDR2 SYGVKD. The V segment lost 8 bases and the J segment 1 base; nucleotides outside the gene matches: 13. CDR3 length: 16 residues. CDR3 residues: CAIGAGGRGRNYGYTF. The CDR3 bases are TGTGCCATCGGGGCAGGGGGACGAGGACGTAACTATGGCTACACCTTC.

The chain has TRBV29-1 and TRBJ2-1; D unclear. Trimming stripped 5 bases from V and 4 bases from J, with 12 bases between. The CDR3 sequence is 13 residues long. Germline V CDR1 and CDR2: SQVTM, ANQGSEA. The CDR3 loop is CSVYRDSYNEQFF. CDR3 in DNA: TGCAGCGTTTACCGCGACTCATACAATGAGCAGTTCTTC.

V gene TRBV27 combines with J gene TRBJ1-2; maybe TRBD1 (5 bases). The ends were cut back, 5 bases at V and 2 bases at J, with 21 bases in the middle. The CDR3 covers 17 residues. Germline V gene data show CDR1 as MNHEY and CDR2 as SMNVEV (reference sequence). CDR3 coding DNA: TGTGCCAGCAGTCCGCTTGGAGGGGCGCCTCGAAACTATGGCTACACCTTC. Translation gives CASSPLGGAPRNYGYTF.

The V and J genes are TRBV6-4 and TRBJ1-5; 7 positions match TRBD1. Germline CDR1 and CDR2: MRHNA and SNTAGT. The CDR3 sequence is 16 residues long. Losses at the gene ends were 7 bases for V and 0 bases for J; bases not matched to a gene: 9. For the CDR3, the DNA is TGTGCCAGCACCGACGAGGGGGCTGATAGCAATCAGCCCCAGCATTTT. This translates into CASTDEGADSNQPQHF.

The chain is built from TRBV6-5 and TRBJ2-1; 9 bases map to TRBD2. This CDR3 has 14 residues. Germline V gene lookup returns CDR1 MNHEY and CDR2 SVGAGI. Unmatched junction bases numbered 5, after V lost 6 bases and J lost 5 bases. The CDR3 nucleotides read TGTGCCAGCAGATGGTCTAGCGGGAACAATGAGCAGTTCTTC. Amino acid sequence: CASRWSSGNNEQFF.

The count of this clone is one. J is TRBJ1-4 and V is TRBV19; unclear D gene. Germline V gene lookup returns CDR1 LNHDA and CDR2 SQIVND (reference sequence). Trimming took off 3 bases at V and 8 bases at J, with 19 bases between the two ends. This CDR3 has 16 residues. CDR3 sequence reads: CASSMRQSQPGEKLFF. Written as DNA, the CDR3 is TGTGCCAGTAGTATGAGGCAGTCGCAGCCGGGGGAAAAACTGTTTTTT.

The chain recombines TRBV7-2 with TRBJ2-7; possible D gene TRBD1, 6 bases. Germline V CDR1 and CDR2: SGHTA, FQGNSA. This CDR3 has 15 residues. Between the trimmed V and J ends, which lost 1 base and 1 base, there was a span of 11 bases. DNA of the CDR3: TGTGCCAGCAGCTTAGGCAGGGGTGGGTCCTACGAGCAGTACTTC. The encoded protein is CASSLGRGGSYEQYF.

V gene TRBV13 combines with J gene TRBJ2-6, with D tentatively TRBD1 or TRBD2 (5 bases each). V lost 2 bases to trimming and J lost 2 bases, with 7 bases between them. Germline V CDR1 and CDR2: PRHDT, FYEKMQ (reference sequence). This CDR3 is 15 amino acids long. CDR3: CASSLMGAGANVLTF. The CDR3, as DNA: TGTGCCAGCAGCTTAATGGGGGCTGGGGCCAACGTCCTGACTTTC.

The chain recombines TRBV2 with TRBJ2-7, with D perhaps given as TRBD1 or TRBD2 (5 bases each). Trimming pared 6 bases from V and 6 bases from J, leaving 15 bases between. The CDR3 length is 13 residues. Germline values: CDR1 SNHLY, CDR2 FYNNEI. The CDR3 bases are TGTGCCAGCAGCCGGGACGCTGGTGGCGAGCAGTACTTC. Protein sequence: CASSRDAGGEQYF.

This sequence joins TRBV6-5 and TRBJ1-2; D is undetermined. V dropped 2 bases and J dropped 0 bases, with 10 bases sitting between them. Germline CDR1 and CDR2: MNHEY and SVGAGI. The CDR3 totals 15 residues. This CDR3 reads CASSYGGGSNYGYTF. In DNA, the CDR3 is TGTGCCAGCAGTTACGGAGGAGGGTCTAACTATGGCTACACCTTC.

In DNA form, the CDR3 reads TGTGCCAGCACCCTGGCCTTTAGTACCCGCACAGATACGCAGTATTTT. Translating gives CASTLAFSTRTDTQYF. The rearrangement links TRBV18 to TRBJ2-3; D gene ambiguous. Germline loops: CDR1 KGHSH, CDR2 LQKENI. V was trimmed by 8 bases and J by 1 base, leaving 19 bases between them. CDR3 length: 16 amino acids.

The chain recombines TRBV19 with TRBJ1-4; tentatively, D is TRBD1 (6 bases). CDR3 length: 15 residues. In germline, CDR1 is LNHDA, CDR2 SQIVND (reference sequence). Trimming pared 5 bases from V and 2 bases from J, leaving 12 bases between. CDR3 sequence (DNA): TGTGCCAGTAGTTCCTTCCAGGGGACTAATGAAAAACTGTTTTTT. This encodes CASSSFQGTNEKLFF. Filled out from reference TRBV19 and TRBJ1-4, the complete variable domain reads DGGITQSPKYLFRKEGQNVTLSCEQNLNHDAMYWYRQDPGQGLRLIYYSQIVNDFQKGDIAEGYSVSREKKESFPLTVTSAQKNPTAFYLCASSSFQGTNEKLFFGSGTQLSVL.

This clone has just a few counts. This chain connects TRBV5-3 to TRBJ1-1; the D gene is possibly TRBD1 (5 bases). TRBV5-3 has ORF status, its function being uncertain. V lost 0 bases to trimming and J lost 1 base, with 13 bases between them. The CDR3 runs to 16 residues. CDR3 sequence: CARSLAGGDGNTEAFF. CDR3 sequence (DNA): TGTGCCAGAAGCTTGGCTGGAGGGGACGGGAACACTGAAGCTTTCTTT.

This clone was seen a single time. The rearrangement links TRBV30 to TRBJ2-1; 9 bases map to TRBD2. The length of the CDR3 is 14 residues. Losses at the gene ends were 3 bases for V and 4 bases for J; bases not matched to a gene: 4. Germline V lookup: CDR1 GTSNPN, CDR2 SVGIG (reference sequence). CDR3 nucleotides: TGTGCCTGGAGGGGGACTAGCAGATACAATGAGCAGTTCTTC. This codes for CAWRGTSRYNEQFF.

There are a few counts of this clone. The genes are TRBV2 and TRBJ1-3, with D perhaps matching TRBD1 (6 bases). This CDR3 region has 15 residues. With 4 bases removed from V and 6 bases from J, the gap between germline ends came to 16 bases. Germline V lookup: CDR1 SNHLY, CDR2 FYNNEI. CDR3 nucleotides: TGTGCCAGCAGTGCAGTCCGACAGGATCAAAACACCATATATTTT. Amino acid sequence: CASSAVRQDQNTIYF.